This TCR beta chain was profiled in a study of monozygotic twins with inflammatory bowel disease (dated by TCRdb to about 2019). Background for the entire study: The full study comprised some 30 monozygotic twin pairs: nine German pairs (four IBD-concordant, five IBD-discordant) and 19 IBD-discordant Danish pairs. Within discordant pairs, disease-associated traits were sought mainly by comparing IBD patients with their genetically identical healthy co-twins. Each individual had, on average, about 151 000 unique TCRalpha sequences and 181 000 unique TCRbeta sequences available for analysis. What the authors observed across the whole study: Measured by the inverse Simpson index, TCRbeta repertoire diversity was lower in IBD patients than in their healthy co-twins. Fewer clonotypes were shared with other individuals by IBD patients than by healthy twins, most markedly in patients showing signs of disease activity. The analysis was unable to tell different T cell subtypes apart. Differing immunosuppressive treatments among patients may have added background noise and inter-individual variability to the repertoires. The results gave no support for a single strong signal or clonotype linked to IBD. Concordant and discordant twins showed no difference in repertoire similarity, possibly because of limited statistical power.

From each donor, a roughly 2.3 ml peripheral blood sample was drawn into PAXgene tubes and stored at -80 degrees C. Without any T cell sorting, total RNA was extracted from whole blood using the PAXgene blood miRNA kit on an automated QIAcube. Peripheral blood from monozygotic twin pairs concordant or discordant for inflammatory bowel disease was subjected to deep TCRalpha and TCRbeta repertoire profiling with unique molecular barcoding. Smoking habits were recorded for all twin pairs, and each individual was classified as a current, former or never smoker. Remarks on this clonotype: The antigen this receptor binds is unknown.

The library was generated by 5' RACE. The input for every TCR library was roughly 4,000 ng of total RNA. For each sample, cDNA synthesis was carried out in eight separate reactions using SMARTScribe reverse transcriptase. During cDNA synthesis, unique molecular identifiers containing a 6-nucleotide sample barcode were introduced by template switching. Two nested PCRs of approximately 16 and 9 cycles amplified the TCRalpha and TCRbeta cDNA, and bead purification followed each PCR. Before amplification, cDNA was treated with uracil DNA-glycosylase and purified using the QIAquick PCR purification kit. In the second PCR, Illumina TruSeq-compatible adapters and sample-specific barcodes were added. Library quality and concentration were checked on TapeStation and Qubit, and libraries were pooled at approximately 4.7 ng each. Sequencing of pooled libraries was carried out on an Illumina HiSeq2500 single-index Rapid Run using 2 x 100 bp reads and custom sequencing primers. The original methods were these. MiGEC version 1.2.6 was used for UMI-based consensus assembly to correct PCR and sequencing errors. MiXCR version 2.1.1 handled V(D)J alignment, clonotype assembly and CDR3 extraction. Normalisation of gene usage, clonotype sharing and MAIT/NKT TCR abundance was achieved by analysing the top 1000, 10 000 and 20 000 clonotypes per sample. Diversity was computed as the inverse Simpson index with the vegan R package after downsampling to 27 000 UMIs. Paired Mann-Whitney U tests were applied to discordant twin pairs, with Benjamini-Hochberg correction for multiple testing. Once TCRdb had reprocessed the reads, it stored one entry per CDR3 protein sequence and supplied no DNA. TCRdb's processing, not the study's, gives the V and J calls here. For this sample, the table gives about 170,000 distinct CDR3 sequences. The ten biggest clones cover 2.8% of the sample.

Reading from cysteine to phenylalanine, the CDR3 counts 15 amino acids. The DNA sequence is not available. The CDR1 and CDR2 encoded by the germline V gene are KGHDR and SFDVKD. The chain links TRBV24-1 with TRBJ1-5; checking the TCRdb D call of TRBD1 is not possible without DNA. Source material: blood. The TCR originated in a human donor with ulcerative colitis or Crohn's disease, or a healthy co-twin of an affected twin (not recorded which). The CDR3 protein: CAIPSCDRGKEPQHF.